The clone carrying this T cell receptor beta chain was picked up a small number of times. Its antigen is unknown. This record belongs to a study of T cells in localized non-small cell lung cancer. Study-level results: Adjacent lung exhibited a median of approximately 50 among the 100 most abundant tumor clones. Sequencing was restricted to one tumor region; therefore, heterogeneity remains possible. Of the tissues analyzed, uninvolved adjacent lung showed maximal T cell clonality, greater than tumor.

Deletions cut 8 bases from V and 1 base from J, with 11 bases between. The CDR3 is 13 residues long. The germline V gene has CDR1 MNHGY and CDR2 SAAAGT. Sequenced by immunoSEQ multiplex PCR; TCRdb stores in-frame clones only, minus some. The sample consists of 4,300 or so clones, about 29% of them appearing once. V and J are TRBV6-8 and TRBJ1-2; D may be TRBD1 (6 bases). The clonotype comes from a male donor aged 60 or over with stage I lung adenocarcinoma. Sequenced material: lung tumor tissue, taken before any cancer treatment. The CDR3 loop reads CASGPRGNYGYTF. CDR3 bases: TGTGCCAGCGGCCCCAGGGGTAACTATGGCTACACCTTC.